Following are 21 T cell receptor beta chains from one sample sequenced in a study of OX40 agonist ivuxolimab in advanced cancers. The method was immunoSEQ multiplex PCR; TCRdb's version includes in-frame clones alone and lacks a portion of them. Among some 71,000 clones listed, 86% were seen once. Sequencing used CD4+ or CD8+ T cells sorted from blood, obtained in a trial of the OX40 agonist ivuxolimab. The receptors were sampled from an adult with an advanced solid tumor such as melanoma, head and neck, liver or kidney cancer.

The V gene is TRBV5-4, the J gene TRBJ1-2, with a weak D call TRBD1 (5 bases). The germline CDR1 and CDR2 sequences are SGHNT and YYREEE (reference sequence). This CDR3 comprises 13 residues. V gave up 3 bases and J gave up 3 bases, with 9 bases separating them. The CDR3 DNA reads TGTGCCAGCAGCTCTGGGGCAGACTATGGCTACACCTTC. Translated: CASSSGADYGYTF.

V is TRBV6-5 and J is TRBJ2-2; D remains ambiguous. Germline values: CDR1 MNHEY, CDR2 SVGAGI. This CDR3 is 15 amino acids long. V gave up 5 bases and J gave up 4 bases, with 14 bases separating them. The CDR3 DNA reads as TGTGCCAGCAGTCGACGGGCCCGAATCACCGGGGAGCTGTTTTTT. Translated, it gives CASSRRARITGELFF.

In this sample, this clone turned up once. V is TRBV7-3 and J is TRBJ2-7; 7 bases map to TRBD1. This CDR3 has 13 residues. The V gene's germline CDR1 is SGHTA and CDR2 FQGTGA. The ends lost 5 bases at V and 2 bases at J; junction bases unmatched: 3. The CDR3 DNA follows: TGTGCCAGCAGCCCGGGACAGCCCTACGAGCAGTACTTC. Translation: CASSPGQPYEQYF.

This sequence joins TRBV7-8 and TRBJ2-3; D gene ambiguous. V was clipped by 0 bases and J by 7 bases, with 11 bases between them. The CDR3 is 14 residues long. CDR1 SGHVS and CDR2 FQNEAQ come from the germline V gene. The CDR3: CASSLARSDHTQYF. The CDR3 nucleotides read TGTGCCAGCAGCTTAGCAAGGTCCGACCATACGCAGTATTTT. Based on the CDR3 plus reference TRBV7-8 and TRBJ2-3, the full variable domain is GAGVSQSPRYKVAKRGQDVALRCDPISGHVSLFWYQQALGQGPEFLTYFQNEAQLDKSGLPSDRFFAERPEGSVSTLKIQRTQQEDSAVYLCASSLARSDHTQYFGPGTRLTVL.

CDR3 DNA sequence: TGTGCCAGCAGACAGGGGGCTAACTATGGCTACACCTTC. It translates to CASRQGANYGYTF. The chain links TRBV7-9 to TRBJ1-2; 8 bases align to TRBD1. With V trimmed by 6 bases and J by 0 bases, 0 bases remained unmatched. Germline assignment: CDR1 SEHNR and CDR2 FQNEAQ (reference sequence). This CDR3 has 13 residues.

This chain connects TRBV6-1 to TRBJ1-1; maybe TRBD1 (5 bases). The CDR3 has 14 residues. Germline V gene sequence: CDR1 MNHNS, CDR2 SASEGT. V was pared by 6 bases and J by 1 base, with 12 bases between. The CDR3 coding sequence is TGTGCCAGCAGCTACGCGGGGCAGAACACTGAAGCTTTCTTT. It is translated as CASSYAGQNTEAFF.

The chain joins TRBV2 to TRBJ1-2, with D possibly matching TRBD1 (6 bases). V gave up 4 bases and J gave up 7 bases, with 16 bases separating them. Germline V gives CDR1 SNHLY, CDR2 FYNNEI. CDR3 length equals 14 residues. CDR3 sequence reads: CASSVYRVDIGYTF. Written as DNA, the CDR3 is TGTGCCAGCAGTGTGTACAGGGTCGACATTGGCTACACCTTC.

V and J are TRBV11-1 and TRBJ1-2; D call uncertain. The germline V gene encodes CDR1 SGHAT and CDR2 FQDESV (reference sequence). This CDR3 spans 15 amino acids. V was clipped by 4 bases and J by 1 base, with 13 bases between them. CDR3 protein: CASSSLDAYNYGYTF. In DNA, the CDR3 is TGTGCCAGCAGCTCCCTAGACGCGTATAACTATGGCTACACCTTC.

This clone showed up just once. The V gene is TRBV7-9, the J gene TRBJ1-4; 7 nucleotides align to TRBD1. V was pared by 5 bases and J by 3 bases, with 9 bases of the junction left unmatched. CDR1 SEHNR and CDR2 FQNEAQ come from the germline V gene (reference sequence). CDR3 length equals 16 residues. The CDR3: CASSIGDRDANEKLFF. The CDR3 DNA sequence: TGTGCCAGCAGCATTGGCGACAGGGATGCTAATGAAAAACTGTTTTTT.

This chain connects TRBV7-2 to TRBJ1-1, with D hard to call. The CDR3 covers 14 residues. The germline V gene encodes CDR1 SGHTA and CDR2 FQGNSA. The V end lost 1 base, the J end lost 4 bases, and 10 bases lay between the germline ends. The CDR3 region is CASSLGHTITEAFF. The CDR3 nucleotides are TGTGCCAGCAGCTTAGGGCACACTATCACTGAAGCTTTCTTT.

The chain has TRBV18 and TRBJ1-1; no definite D call. V was pared by 3 bases and J by 7 bases, with 15 bases between. This CDR3 has 14 residues. Germline lookup yields CDR1 KGHSH and CDR2 LQKENI. Here the CDR3 DNA reads TGTGCCAGCTCACCTCTCTCGGGAATCGGTGAAGCTTTCTTT. Its protein is CASSPLSGIGEAFF.

This clone showed up just once. The chain has TRBV9 and TRBJ1-5; D ambiguous. Germline loops: CDR1 SGDLS, CDR2 YYNGEE. Trimming stripped 5 bases from V and 7 bases from J, with 22 bases between. This CDR3 is 16 amino acids long. CDR3 coding DNA: TGTGCCAGCAGTCCCTCGGCGGGTGGGTTTGGACAGCCCCAGCATTTT. It yields the protein CASSPSAGGFGQPQHF. The complete variable domain, with remaining parts taken from reference TRBV9 and TRBJ1-5, reads DSGVTQTPKHLITATGQRVTLRCSPRSGDLSVYWYQQSLDQGLQFLIQYYNGEERAKGNILERFSAQQFPDLHSELNLSSLELGDSALYFCASSPSAGGFGQPQHFGDGTRLSIL.

The chain carries TRBV5-6 and TRBJ1-4; D possibly corresponds to TRBD1 (5 bases). Trimming stripped 4 bases from V and 8 bases from J, with 21 bases between. Germline V gene data show CDR1 as SGHDT and CDR2 as YYEEEE. The CDR3 runs to 16 residues. The CDR3 here is CASSRLGQGEEEKLFF. DNA for the CDR3: TGTGCCAGCAGCCGACTCGGGCAGGGCGAGGAGGAAAAACTGTTTTTT.

This clone was found a few times. The CDR3 DNA is TGTGCCAGCAGCTTAGGAGCTAATCAGCCCCAGCATTTT. As protein: CASSLGANQPQHF. V gene TRBV7-6 combines with J gene TRBJ1-5; D is unresolved. V lost 1 base and J lost 4, with 5 bases in between. CDR1 and CDR2 (germline): SGHVS, FNYEAQ. This CDR3 has 13 amino acids.

In its sample, this clone was seen a few times. The V gene is TRBV5-8, the J gene TRBJ2-3; D is possibly TRBD2 (6 bases). The ends were cut back, 3 bases at V and 3 bases at J, with 11 bases in the middle. The CDR3 consists of 14 residues. Germline V lookup: CDR1 SGHTS, CDR2 YDEGEE. The CDR3 spells CASSWGDGTDTQYF. The DNA of the CDR3 is TGTGCCAGCAGCTGGGGGGATGGGACAGATACGCAGTATTTT. The variable domain in full, with the rest retrieved from reference TRBV5-8 and TRBJ2-3, is EAGVTQSPTHLIKTRGQQATLRCSPISGHTSVYWYQQALGLGLQFLLWYDEGEERNRGNFPPRFSGRQFPNYSSELNVNALELEDSALYLCASSWGDGTDTQYFGPGTRLTVL.

The gene calls are TRBV6-5 and TRBJ1-5; no clear D gene. This CDR3 is 13 amino acids long. CDR1 and CDR2 (germline): MNHEY, SVGAGI. The germline V and J ends were trimmed by 6 bases and 2 bases, with 8 bases remaining between them. The CDR3 loop reads CASSTAGNQPQHF. The CDR3 DNA reads TGTGCCAGCAGCACAGCGGGCAATCAGCCCCAGCATTTT.

The chain is built from TRBV28 and TRBJ1-6; weak D call: TRBD1 (5 bases). The length of the CDR3 is 15 residues. In germline, CDR1 is MDHEN, CDR2 SYDVKM. The V end lost 5 bases, the J end lost 8 bases, and 16 bases lay between the germline ends. The CDR3 protein is CASSQSGADDSPLHF. The CDR3 DNA follows: TGTGCCAGCAGTCAATCCGGGGCCGACGATTCACCCCTCCACTTT.

V usage is TRBV7-2 and J usage is TRBJ2-5; a weak D match, TRBD1 (6 bases). Germline values: CDR1 SGHTA, CDR2 FQGNSA. The length of the CDR3 is 15 residues. The ends were cut back, 3 bases at V and 5 bases at J, with 16 bases in the middle. CDR3 residues: CASSLAQGRSETQYF. In nucleotides, the CDR3 is TGTGCCAGCAGCTTGGCACAGGGACGTTCGGAGACCCAGTACTTC.

The chain has TRBV5-8 and TRBJ2-1; perhaps TRBD2 as D (6 bases). There are 15 residues in the CDR3. V lost 1 base to trimming and J lost 3 bases, with 11 bases between them. CDR1 and CDR2 from the germline V gene are SGHTS and YDEGEE. CDR3 protein: CASSLLLAFYNEQFF. CDR3 in DNA: TGTGCCAGCAGCTTGTTACTAGCATTCTACAATGAGCAGTTCTTC.

The chain has TRBV6-5 and TRBJ2-1; D may be TRBD2 (6 bases). Germline V CDR1 and CDR2: MNHEY, SVGAGI. The V end was cut by 9 bases, the J end by 6 bases, with 15 bases between. The CDR3 extends over 13 amino acids. In DNA, the CDR3 is TGTGCCAGTCGAGCCGGGGGAGGCAATGAGCAGTTCTTC. Residues: CASRAGGGNEQFF.

As concerns this clone: This specimen includes other DNA sequences encoding the same CDR3. The chain is built from TRBV10-3 and TRBJ1-5, with D tentatively TRBD1 (5 bases). The CDR3 totals 16 residues. Germline CDR1 is ENHRY and CDR2 is SYGVKD. V lost 0 bases and J lost 2, with 11 bases in between. In DNA form, the CDR3 reads TGTGCCATCAGTGAGTCGGCCAGGGAACGCAATCAGCCCCAGCATTTT. Residues: CAISESARERNQPQHF.